This section outlines one T cell receptor beta chain sequence together with its context. Its antigen is still unknown. Per-base qualities were not stored, and no clone one base away is much larger. CDR1 and CDR2, looked up from the germline V gene (reference sequence), are LNHDA and SQIVND. The germline V end is reduced by 6 bases and the J end by 0 bases; junction bases left unmatched: 7. The CDR3 numbers 16 residues from cysteine through phenylalanine. Of the read, only the CDR3 DNA is kept; its 48 bases are in frame from base 1. The sample belongs to a study of beta chain features in type 1 diabetes (dated by TCRdb to about 2018). Regarding the complete study: Mean age, gender distribution, total cell number and subset yield did not differ between patients and healthy donors. Across all samples, some 99 million sorted cells were examined, and cell number per subset correlated strongly with RNA yield. The study compared TCRB repertoires of sorted circulating CD4+ T cell subsets between recently diagnosed type 1 diabetes patients and matched healthy donors. Naive and central memory subsets were obtained from all 30 or so donors, but regulatory and stem cell-like memory subsets were isolated from only 8 patients and roughly eight healthy donors.

The investigation overall reported the following: Because cDNA was sequenced instead of genomic DNA, activated cells with high expression could be over-represented, although the groups did not differ in activation or CD3 levels. Fewer insertions and more nucleotide deletions at VDJ recombination sites were observed in patients with type 1 diabetes, implying thymic rearrangement abnormalities. In all four CD4+ subsets, TCRB CDR3 length was moderately but significantly shorter in type 1 diabetes patients. Naive, central memory and regulatory TCRB repertoires appeared to be more similar among patients than among healthy donors. Because the HLA sub-analyses included only small numbers of individuals, any influence of HLA type on TCRB rearrangement was left unresolved. Shorter templates might have been favored by PCR, but patient and control samples were amplified and corrected together, so both groups would have been affected equally by any skew.

The High Capacity cDNA Reverse Transcription Kit was used to reverse transcribe all of the isolated RNA, meaning that expressed TCRB transcripts were what got sequenced. Deep immunoSEQ sequencing was applied to naive, central memory and regulatory T cell samples, giving an average of around 3.4 million total reads per sample. Sorted cells were lysed in RLT buffer, and RNA was extracted using DNase-treated RNeasy Micro or Mini kits according to cell number. To prevent cross-contamination, every cell subset was processed on its own, while patient and healthy donor samples were processed together. TCRB sequences were amplified from cDNA with the immunoSEQ multiplex PCR, producing 87-bp fragments spanning the CDR3 region. Sequencing of the amplicons was done on the Illumina HiSeq platform. In the paper's pipeline: PCR bias was computationally corrected using synthetic template baselines, reads within Hamming distance 2 were collapsed, and singletons that could not be merged were discarded. Reads were aligned against IMGT so that V, D and J genes, CDR3 length and insertions or deletions at six rearrangement sites could be assigned. Within each subset, clonotype counts were normalized to the number of sorted cells before true diversity and Gini coefficients were calculated with the tcR R package. The overlap coefficient, calculated on TCRB nucleotide sequences, was used to measure repertoire sharing. As a proxy for the pre-selection repertoire, out-of-frame TCRB sequences from naive cells were analyzed. What TCRdb holds here is the immuneACCESS table cut down to in-frame rearrangements. Part of the clones is not present; checked against another copy, under half of the missing clones reflect an unresolved V gene, and the others are unexplained. V, J and clone size derive from that table, while D and trimming were established from the DNA sequence. The sample has some 250,000 clones on record, 11% of them singletons. Over 0.015% of the sample is in the top ten clones.

From each donor, a single peripheral blood sample of around 120 mL on average was drawn into heparinised tubes. A BD FACSAria II and a panel including CD45RO, CCR7, CD25, CD127, CD95 and CD27 were used to sort naive, central memory, regulatory and stem cell-like memory CD4+ T cells. All sorted populations exceeded 95% purity. Right away, PBMCs were isolated by Lymphoprep density gradient centrifugation and were stained directly, with no culture step. So that batch effects would be minimized, each experiment stained and sorted samples in pairs, pairing one healthy donor with one patient. This clonotype was sampled from a man aged 25-45 years with type 1 diabetes. The chain was built from TRBV19 and TRBJ1-5, with 8 central nucleotides matching TRBD1. Input material: naive CD4+ T cells from blood. Explained via the paper, the cell subset or site label denotes: true naive CD4+ T cells. The DNA is TGTGCCAGTAGCCGGACAGGGCGGGATAGCAATCAGCCCCAGCATTTT. It translates to CASSRTGRDSNQPQHF.